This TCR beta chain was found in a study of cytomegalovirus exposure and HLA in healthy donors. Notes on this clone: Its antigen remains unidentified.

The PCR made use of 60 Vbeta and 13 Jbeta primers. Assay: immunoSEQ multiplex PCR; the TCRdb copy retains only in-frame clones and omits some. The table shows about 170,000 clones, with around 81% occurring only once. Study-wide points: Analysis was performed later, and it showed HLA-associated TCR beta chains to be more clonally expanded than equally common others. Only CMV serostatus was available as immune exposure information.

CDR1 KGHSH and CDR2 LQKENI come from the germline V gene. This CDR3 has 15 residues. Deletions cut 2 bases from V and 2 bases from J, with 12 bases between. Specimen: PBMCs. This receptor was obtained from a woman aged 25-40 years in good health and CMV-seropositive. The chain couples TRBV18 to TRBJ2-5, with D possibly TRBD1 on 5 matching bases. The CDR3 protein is CASSPGQGGQETQYF. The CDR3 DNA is TGTGCCAGCTCACCAGGCCAGGGTGGGCAAGAGACCCAGTACTTC. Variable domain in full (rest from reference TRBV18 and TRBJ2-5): NAGVMQNPRHLVRRRGQEARLRCSPMKGHSHVYWYRQLPEEGLKFMVYLQKENIIDESGMPKERFSAEFPKEGPSILRIQQVVRGDSAAYFCASSPGQGGQETQYFGPGTRLLVL.